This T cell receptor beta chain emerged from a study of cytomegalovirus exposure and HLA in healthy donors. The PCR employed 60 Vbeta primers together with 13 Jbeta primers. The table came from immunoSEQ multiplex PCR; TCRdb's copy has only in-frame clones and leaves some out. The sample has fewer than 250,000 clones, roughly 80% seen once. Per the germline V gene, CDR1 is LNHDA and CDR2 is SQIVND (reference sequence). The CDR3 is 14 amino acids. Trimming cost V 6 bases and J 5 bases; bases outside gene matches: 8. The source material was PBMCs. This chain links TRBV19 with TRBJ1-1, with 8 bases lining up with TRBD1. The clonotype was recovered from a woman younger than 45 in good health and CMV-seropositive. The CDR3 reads CASSLGQGGTEAFF. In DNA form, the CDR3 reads TGTGCCAGTAGCCTCGGACAGGGAGGGACTGAAGCTTTCTTT.